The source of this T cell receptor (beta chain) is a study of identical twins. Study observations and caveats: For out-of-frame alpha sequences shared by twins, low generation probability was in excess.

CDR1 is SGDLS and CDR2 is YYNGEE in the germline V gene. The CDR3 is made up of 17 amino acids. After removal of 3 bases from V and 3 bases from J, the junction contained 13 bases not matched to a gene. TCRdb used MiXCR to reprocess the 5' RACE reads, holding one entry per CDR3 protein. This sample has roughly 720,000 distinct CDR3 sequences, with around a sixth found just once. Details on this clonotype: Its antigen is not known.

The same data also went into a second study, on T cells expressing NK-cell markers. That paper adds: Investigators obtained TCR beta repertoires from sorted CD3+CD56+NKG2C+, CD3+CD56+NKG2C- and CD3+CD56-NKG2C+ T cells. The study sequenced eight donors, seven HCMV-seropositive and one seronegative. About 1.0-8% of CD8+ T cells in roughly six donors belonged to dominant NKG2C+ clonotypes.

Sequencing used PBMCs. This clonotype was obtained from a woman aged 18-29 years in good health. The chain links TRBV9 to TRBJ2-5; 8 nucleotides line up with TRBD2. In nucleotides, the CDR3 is TGTGCCAGCAGCGCACCGCGAGCGGGGGCGGGAGAAGAGACCCAGTACTTC. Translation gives CASSAPRAGAGEETQYF.